The present TCR beta chain was sequenced within a study of Ad26.COV2.S vaccination and SARS-CoV-2 variants. Study conclusions and caveats: Marked by substantial breadth, spike-specific CD8+ and CD4+ T cell responses were reportedly seen after vaccination.

Treatment specified: around 19 received Ad26.COV2.S at low or high dose, single or two shots; about 5 received placebo; per-sample allocation not given. At day 63 after the first vaccine or placebo injection, samples were drawn. SARS-CoV-2 spike from the Wuhan strain was encoded by the vaccine, an Ad26 vector. In regard to this clone: What it recognizes is unknown.

The assay was immunoSEQ multiplex PCR, and TCRdb's table has in-frame clones only and misses some. The data contain 500,000 or so clones, around 88% of them singletons. The CDR3 has 12 residues. The germline gives CDR1 MNHEY, CDR2 SMNVEV (reference sequence). V lost 5 bases, J lost 2 bases, and 7 bases lay in between. This receptor was obtained from a person aged 18-60 years who received the Ad26.COV2.S COVID-19 vaccine or a placebo. Specimen: peripheral blood, collected in a trial of Ad26.COV2.S vaccine versus placebo. The rearrangement links TRBV27 to TRBJ2-7; no reliable D call. The CDR3, as DNA: TGTGCCAGCAGTCCCGGGCCCTACGAGCAGTACTTC. Its translation is CASSPGPYEQYF.